Listed below are T cell receptor beta chains from one sample, sequenced in a study of blood T cell repertoires in COVID-19. Assay used: immunoSEQ multiplex PCR; TCRdb lists only in-frame clones, some missing. The repertoire holds approximately 300,000 clones, roughly nine tenths seen once, with around a sixth in the top ten. Sequenced sample: PBMCs or T cells enriched from blood (not recorded which). These receptors all stem from a woman aged 30 to 39 who had recovered from COVID-19. The CDR3 runs from the conserved cysteine through the conserved F or W. D genes are given only for firm matches. Size is omitted from some rows. Given values are once, few, many or a class for expanded clones.

d_call	v_call	j_call	clone_size	cdr3_aa	cdr3_nt
-	TRBV7-2	TRBJ2-1	-	CASSLGRSEQFF	TGTGCCAGCAGCTTAGGGAGGAGTGAGCAGTTCTTC
TRBD1	TRBV6-5	TRBJ1-3	-	CASRQGAISGNTIYF	TGTGCCAGCAGGCAGGGGGCAATCTCTGGAAACACCATATATTTT
-	TRBV28	TRBJ2-5	-	CASSVEGAGHPRATQYF	TGTGCCAGCAGCGTCGAGGGGGCGGGACACCCTCGGGCGACCCAGTACTTC
-	TRBV9	TRBJ1-2	-	CASSVEEGIYGYTF	TGTGCCAGCAGCGTAGAGGAGGGTATCTATGGCTACACCTTC
TRBD1	TRBV19	TRBJ1-5	-	CASSATGGYQPQHF	TGTGCCAGTAGTGCGACAGGGGGATATCAGCCCCAGCATTTT
-	TRBV7-9	TRBJ2-5	-	CASSLALGGQGETQYF	TGTGCCAGCAGCTTAGCTCTCGGTGGGCAGGGCGAGACCCAGTACTTC
-	TRBV5-1	TRBJ2-4	-	CASSLGTRVAKNIQYF	TGCGCCAGCAGCTTGGGGACTCGGGTAGCCAAAAACATTCAGTACTTC
-	TRBV6-5	TRBJ1-5	-	CASKEYVDQPQHF	TGTGCCAGCAAAGAGTACGTCGATCAGCCCCAGCATTTT
TRBD2	TRBV10-3	TRBJ2-7	-	CAIKGSAGDYEQYF	TGTGCCATCAAGGGTTCAGCGGGAGACTACGAGCAGTACTTC
TRBD2	TRBV27	TRBJ2-1	-	CASSPASGSRNEQFF	TGTGCCAGCAGTCCCGCTAGCGGGAGTCGGAATGAGCAGTTCTTC
TRBD2	TRBV19	TRBJ2-1	-	CASTSSGRALRYNEQFF	TGTGCCAGTACCAGTAGCGGGAGGGCCCTGAGATACAATGAGCAGTTCTTC
TRBD1	TRBV28	TRBJ1-2	-	CASRQGARLNYGYTF	TGTGCCAGCCGACAGGGGGCCCGATTAAACTATGGCTACACCTTC
-	TRBV11-2	TRBJ1-3	-	CASSLLGTSGNTIYF	TGTGCCAGCAGCTTATTAGGGACTTCCGGAAACACCATATATTTT
TRBD1	TRBV2	TRBJ1-2	few	CASSEDRVYGYTF	TGTGCCAGCAGCGAAGACAGGGTTTATGGCTACACCTTC
TRBD1	TRBV2	TRBJ1-2	-	CASTGTAWDGYTF	TGTGCCAGCACAGGGACAGCCTGGGATGGCTACACCTTC
-	TRBV30	TRBJ2-3	-	CAWSQGGPQYF	TGTGCCTGGTCACAGGGTGGTCCGCAGTATTTT
TRBD2	TRBV27	TRBJ2-2	-	CASSPAGTSPGELFF	TGTGCCAGCAGTCCCGCCGGGACTAGCCCCGGGGAGCTGTTTTTT
TRBD1	TRBV9	TRBJ1-6	once	CASSEGQGGSPLHF	TGTGCCAGCAGCGAGGGACAGGGAGGTTCACCCCTCCACTTT
-	TRBV2	TRBJ1-4	-	CASRGNYEKLFF	TGTGCCAGCAGGGGCAATTATGAAAAACTGTTTTTT
-	TRBV5-4	TRBJ2-5	-	CASSPKNEGQETQYF	TGTGCCAGCAGCCCCAAAAATGAGGGTCAGGAGACCCAGTACTTC
TRBD1	TRBV9	TRBJ2-5	-	CASSNGQGLRETQYF	TGTGCCAGCAGCAACGGACAGGGGTTAAGAGAGACCCAGTACTTC
-	TRBV7-2	TRBJ1-2	-	CASSPSGHRGYTF	TGTGCCAGCAGCCCATCGGGACATCGTGGCTACACCTTC
-	TRBV3-1/TRBV3-2	TRBJ2-5	few	CASSSAETQYF	TGTGCCAGCAGCTCCGCGGAGACCCAGTACTTC
TRBD2	TRBV10-3	TRBJ2-5	-	CAISGGGSKETQYF	TGTGCCATCAGTGGTGGCGGGAGCAAAGAGACCCAGTACTTC
TRBD2	TRBV7-3	TRBJ2-1	-	CASSVLPGLAGDNEQFF	TGTGCCAGCAGCGTATTGCCGGGACTAGCGGGGGACAATGAGCAGTTCTTC
-	TRBV10-3	TRBJ2-7	once	CAISEDKSYEQYF	TGTGCCATCAGTGAGGACAAATCCTACGAGCAGTACTTC
TRBD2	TRBV24-1	TRBJ2-3	-	CATSDTGGGGPITDTQYF	TGTGCCACCAGTGATACAGGAGGCGGGGGGCCAATCACAGATACGCAGTATTTT
-	TRBV5-1	TRBJ1-5	-	CASLGGAKSNQPQHF	TGCGCCAGCCTGGGGGGGGCGAAGAGCAATCAGCCCCAGCATTTT
TRBD1	TRBV3-1/TRBV3-2	TRBJ2-7	-	CASSQGGQGKEYF	TGTGCCAGCAGCCAGGGAGGACAGGGGAAGGAGTACTTC
TRBD1	TRBV5-1	TRBJ1-2	-	CASSLAPGQGDGYTF	TGCGCCAGCAGCTTGGCCCCGGGACAGGGCGATGGCTACACCTTC
TRBD2	TRBV28	TRBJ2-7	-	CASNLAGSYEQYF	TGTGCCAGCAATTTAGCGGGCTCCTACGAGCAGTACTTC
-	TRBV18	TRBJ1-1	-	CASSPPWTSNTEAFF	TGTGCCAGCTCACCACCGTGGACTTCGAACACTGAAGCTTTCTTT
-	TRBV12-3/TRBV12-4	TRBJ1-2	-	CASSTRGGYGYTF	TGTGCCAGCAGTACAAGAGGGGGTTATGGCTACACCTTC
-	TRBV12-3/TRBV12-4	TRBJ2-7	-	CASSPLATYEQYF	TGTGCCAGCAGTCCCTTAGCCACCTACGAGCAGTACTTC
TRBD2	TRBV30	TRBJ2-3	-	CAWSARWELAVDTQYF	TGTGCCTGGAGTGCCCGGTGGGAACTAGCGGTAGATACGCAGTATTTT
TRBD2	TRBV28	TRBJ2-3	-	CASRELAEDTDTQYF	TGTGCCAGCCGCGAACTAGCGGAGGATACAGATACGCAGTATTTT
-	TRBV6-5	TRBJ2-2	-	CASSYTRTSGELFF	TGTGCCAGCAGTTACACTAGAACCTCCGGGGAGCTGTTTTTT
TRBD2	TRBV28	TRBJ2-1	-	CASRTQWASGTYNEQFF	TGTGCCAGCAGGACACAGTGGGCTAGCGGAACCTACAATGAGCAGTTCTTC
-	TRBV28	TRBJ2-3	-	CASFSWEVGTDTQYF	TGTGCCAGCTTTTCGTGGGAGGTCGGCACAGATACGCAGTATTTT
-	TRBV25-1	TRBJ2-7	-	CASSETPSYEQYF	TGTGCCAGCAGTGAGACACCCTCCTACGAGCAGTACTTC
TRBD1	TRBV28	TRBJ1-4	once	CASTGGNATNEKLFF	TGTGCCAGCACAGGGGGGAATGCAACTAATGAAAAACTGTTTTTT
TRBD2	TRBV10-3	TRBJ2-1	-	CAISERTSSGPYNEQFF	TGTGCCATCAGTGAGCGGACCTCTAGCGGGCCCTACAATGAGCAGTTCTTC
TRBD1	TRBV28	TRBJ1-5	-	CASSSNALGTGRSNQPQHF	TGTGCCAGCAGTTCAAATGCACTGGGGACAGGGAGGAGCAATCAGCCCCAGCATTTT
-	TRBV18	TRBJ1-2	-	CASSPAMTGPGGYTF	TGTGCCAGCTCACCAGCTATGACAGGACCCGGGGGCTACACCTTC
TRBD1	TRBV2	TRBJ2-1	-	CASSDSFLGTAHEQFF	TGTGCCAGCAGTGACTCCTTCTTAGGGACAGCCCATGAGCAGTTCTTC
TRBD2	TRBV30	TRBJ2-3	-	CAWSATSGDTQYF	TGTGCCTGGAGTGCGACTAGCGGGGATACGCAGTATTTT
TRBD1	TRBV11-3	TRBJ1-3	-	CASSLSTGTAGNTIYF	TGTGCCAGCAGCCTATCGACAGGGACAGCTGGAAACACCATATATTTT
-	TRBV19	TRBJ1-5	-	CATRTGIGGNQPQHF	TGTGCCACTCGAACAGGGATTGGGGGCAATCAGCCCCAGCATTTT
TRBD2	TRBV9	TRBJ2-7	-	CASSVGTSGYEQYF	TGTGCCAGCAGCGTCGGGACTAGCGGCTACGAGCAGTACTTC
-	TRBV9	TRBJ1-2	once	CASSVGTSANYGYTF	TGTGCCAGCAGCGTAGGGACATCCGCTAACTATGGCTACACCTTC
TRBD2	TRBV9	TRBJ2-1	-	CASSPRIAGGNEQFF	TGTGCCAGCAGCCCCCGGATAGCGGGGGGCAATGAGCAGTTCTTC
-	TRBV5-1	TRBJ2-1	-	CASSRLPGSVSSYNEQFF	TGCGCCAGCAGCCGTCTCCCAGGTTCTGTAAGCTCCTACAATGAGCAGTTCTTC
TRBD1	TRBV7-6	TRBJ2-1	once	CASSLTGQIQFF	TGTGCCAGCAGCTTAACGGGACAGATACAGTTCTTC
-	TRBV6-5	TRBJ2-7	-	CASRGLGRDEQYF	TGTGCCAGCAGGGGGCTTGGCCGGGACGAGCAGTACTTC
TRBD1	TRBV7-9	TRBJ1-4	-	CASSYQGAPNEKLFF	TGTGCCAGCAGCTATCAGGGGGCGCCTAATGAAAAACTGTTTTTT
-	TRBV12-3/TRBV12-4	TRBJ2-7	-	CASSFLLPEQYF	TGTGCCAGCAGTTTCCTCCTACCCGAGCAGTACTTC
TRBD1	TRBV5-4	TRBJ1-2	-	CASSLQGARIGYTF	TGTGCCAGCAGCTTACAGGGGGCGCGGATAGGCTACACCTTC
-	TRBV7-8	TRBJ1-5	-	CASSPPGTSNQPQHF	TGTGCCAGCAGCCCCCCGGGTACTAGCAATCAGCCCCAGCATTTT
TRBD1	TRBV6-5	TRBJ1-5	-	CASSQGARGNQPQHF	TGTGCCAGCAGTCAGGGGGCGCGAGGCAATCAGCCCCAGCATTTT
-	TRBV25-1	TRBJ1-1	-	CASSELGTKNTEAFF	TGTGCCAGCAGTGAACTAGGGACAAAGAACACTGAAGCTTTCTTT